The T cell receptor (beta chain) described here comes from a study of shared clonotypes between healthy human individuals. Profiling relied on immunoSEQ multiplex PCR, and the TCRdb table lists in-frame clones only, not all of them. This sample has fewer than 150,000 clones, with about two thirds found just once. This clone was recorded at least ten times. Combination of CD45RO+ cells with CCR7-negative CD45RA+ TemRA cells was used for CD8 memory. Deletions cut 4 bases from V and 4 bases from J, with 23 bases between. This CDR3 is built from 17 residues. Germline V gives CDR1 MGHRA, CDR2 YSYEKL. The chain couples TRBV4-1 to TRBJ2-7; the D call may be TRBD1 or TRBD2 (5 bases each). The sample consisted of memory CD8+ T cells sorted from blood. The subset: CD45RO+ cells pooled with CCR7-negative TemRA cells. This clonotype originated in a woman aged 25 to 39 in good health. The CDR3 is CASSPGPLLEAPYEQYF. In DNA form, the CDR3 reads TGCGCCAGCAGCCCGGGGCCCCTCCTGGAGGCTCCGTACGAGCAGTACTTC.